The sequence of this T cell receptor beta chain was determined in a study of blood T cells in healthy people across ages. The V segment lost 5 bases and the J segment 5 bases; nucleotides outside the gene matches: 7. Germline values: CDR1 SGHTA, CDR2 FQGTGA. CDR3 length: 14 amino acids. Primers used in a second PCR of roughly 6 to 11 cycles were a sample-barcoded 5' primer and a J-beta primer mix. TCRdb re-called the 5' RACE reads with MiXCR, one entry per CDR3 protein. The sample shows fewer than 2 million distinct CDR3 sequences, roughly two fifths of them seen only once. Input material: blood. The sequence derives from a human donor in good health. The V and J genes are TRBV7-3 and TRBJ1-1; TRBD1 matches at 8 bases. CDR3 in amino acids: CASSARGRETEAFF. CDR3 bases: TGTGCCAGCAGCGCCAGGGGGCGGGAAACTGAAGCTTTCTTT.